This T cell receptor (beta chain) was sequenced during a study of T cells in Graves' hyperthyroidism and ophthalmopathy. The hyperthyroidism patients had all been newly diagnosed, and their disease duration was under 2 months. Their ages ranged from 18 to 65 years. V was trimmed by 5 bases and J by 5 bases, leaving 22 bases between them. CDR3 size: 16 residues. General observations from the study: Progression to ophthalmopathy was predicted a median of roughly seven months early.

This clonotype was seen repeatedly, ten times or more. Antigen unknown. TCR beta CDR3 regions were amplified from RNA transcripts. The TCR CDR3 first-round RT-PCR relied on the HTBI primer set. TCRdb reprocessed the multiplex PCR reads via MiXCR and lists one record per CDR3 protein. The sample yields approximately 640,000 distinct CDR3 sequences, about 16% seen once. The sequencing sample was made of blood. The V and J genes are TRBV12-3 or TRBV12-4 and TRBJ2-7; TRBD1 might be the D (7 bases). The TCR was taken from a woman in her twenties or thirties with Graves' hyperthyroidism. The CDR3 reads CASSENYRGSGDEQYF. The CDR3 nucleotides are TGTGCCAGCAGTGAAAATTACAGGGGATCGGGGGACGAGCAGTACTTC.